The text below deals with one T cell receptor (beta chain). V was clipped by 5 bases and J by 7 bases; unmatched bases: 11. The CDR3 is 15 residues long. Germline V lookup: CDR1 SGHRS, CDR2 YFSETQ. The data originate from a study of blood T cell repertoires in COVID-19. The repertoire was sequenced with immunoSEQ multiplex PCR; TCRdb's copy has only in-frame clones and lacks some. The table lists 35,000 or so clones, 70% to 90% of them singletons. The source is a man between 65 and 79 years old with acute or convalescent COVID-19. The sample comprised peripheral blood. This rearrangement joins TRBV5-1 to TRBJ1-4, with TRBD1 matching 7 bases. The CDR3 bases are TGCGCCAGCAGTCCGGGGCTCCGGGACAGTGAAAAACTGTTTTTT. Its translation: CASSPGLRDSEKLFF.